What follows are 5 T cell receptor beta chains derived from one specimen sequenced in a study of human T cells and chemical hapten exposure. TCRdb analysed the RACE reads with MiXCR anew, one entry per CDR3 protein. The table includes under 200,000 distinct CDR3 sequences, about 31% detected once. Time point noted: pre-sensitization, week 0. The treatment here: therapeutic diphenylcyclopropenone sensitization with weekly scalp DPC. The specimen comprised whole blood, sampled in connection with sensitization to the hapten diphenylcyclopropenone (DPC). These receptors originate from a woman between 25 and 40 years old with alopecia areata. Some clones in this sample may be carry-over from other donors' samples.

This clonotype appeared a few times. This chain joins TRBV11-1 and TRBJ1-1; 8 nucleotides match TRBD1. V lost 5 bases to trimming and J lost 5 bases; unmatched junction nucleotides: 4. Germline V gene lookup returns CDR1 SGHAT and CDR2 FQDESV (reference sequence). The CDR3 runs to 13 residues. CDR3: CASSPDRVTEAFF. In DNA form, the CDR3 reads TGTGCCAGCAGCCCGGACAGGGTTACTGAAGCTTTCTTT.

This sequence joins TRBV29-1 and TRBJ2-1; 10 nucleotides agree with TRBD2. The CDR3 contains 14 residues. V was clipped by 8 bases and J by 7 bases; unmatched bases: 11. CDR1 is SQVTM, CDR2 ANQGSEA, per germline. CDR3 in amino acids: CSSGMASGSNEQFF. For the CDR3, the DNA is TGCAGCTCCGGAATGGCTAGCGGGAGTAATGAGCAGTTCTTC.

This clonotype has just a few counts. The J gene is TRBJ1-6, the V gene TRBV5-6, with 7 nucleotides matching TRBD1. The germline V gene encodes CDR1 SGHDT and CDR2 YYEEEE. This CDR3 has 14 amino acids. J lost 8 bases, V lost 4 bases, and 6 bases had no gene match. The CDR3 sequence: CASSPRDSYSPLHF. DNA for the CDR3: TGTGCCAGCAGCCCACGGGACAGCTATTCACCCCTCCACTTT.

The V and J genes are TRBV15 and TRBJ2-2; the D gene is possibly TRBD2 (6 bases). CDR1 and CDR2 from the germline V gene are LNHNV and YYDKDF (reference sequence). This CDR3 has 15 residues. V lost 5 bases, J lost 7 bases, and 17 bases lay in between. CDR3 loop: CATSSRGGLVGELFF. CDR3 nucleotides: TGTGCCACCAGCTCTCGGGGAGGATTGGTCGGGGAGCTGTTTTTT.

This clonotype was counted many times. The CDR3 protein is CSVGLAGADTQYF. The CDR3, as DNA: TGCAGCGTGGGACTAGCGGGGGCAGATACGCAGTATTTT. The V and J genes are TRBV29-1 and TRBJ2-3, with TRBD2 matching 14 bases. This CDR3 is built from 13 residues. The trim removed 6 bases at V and 4 bases at J, leaving 0 bases unmatched. Germline V gives CDR1 SQVTM, CDR2 ANQGSEA.